This passage covers 15 T cell receptor beta chains from one sample sequenced in a study of blood T cell repertoires in COVID-19. The protocol was immunoSEQ multiplex PCR, while the TCRdb copy is restricted to in-frame clones and leaves out a portion. The profile shows roughly 290,000 clones, 80% to 85% of them singletons. The sequenced sample was peripheral blood. The receptors were sampled from a person aged 65-85 years with COVID-19, enrolled during active disease.

The chain employs TRBV5-5 and TRBJ2-5; 8 nucleotides align to TRBD1. This CDR3 has 16 residues. The germline V gene has CDR1 SGHKS and CDR2 YYEKEE (reference sequence). The trim removed 0 bases at V and 5 bases at J, leaving 9 bases unmatched. Here the CDR3 reads CASSLATGTGRETQYF. The CDR3 DNA follows: TGTGCCAGCAGCTTGGCCACCGGGACAGGCCGGGAGACCCAGTACTTC.

The genes are TRBV7-2 and TRBJ1-1; D gene unclear. This CDR3 is built from 12 residues. Germline V gene lookup returns CDR1 SGHTA and CDR2 FQGNSA. The ends were cut back, 3 bases at V and 5 bases at J, with 7 bases in the middle. The CDR3 nucleotides read TGTGCCAGCAGCTTCTCGGTAACTGAAGCTTTCTTT. Protein sequence: CASSFSVTEAFF.

The table lists this clone with a few counts. The chain carries TRBV9 and TRBJ2-5; a weak D match, TRBD2 (7 bases). The germline CDR1 and CDR2 sequences are SGDLS and YYNGEE. V was pared by 0 bases and J by 4 bases, with 16 bases between. The length of the CDR3 is 16 residues. CDR3 region: CASSVAPGGISETQYF. CDR3 DNA sequence: TGTGCCAGCAGCGTAGCTCCGGGGGGCATCTCAGAGACCCAGTACTTC.

V usage is TRBV5-1 and J usage is TRBJ1-1; 10 nucleotides align to TRBD1. Looked up from germline, CDR1 is SGHRS and CDR2 is YFSETQ. The ends lost 4 bases at V and 6 bases at J; junction bases unmatched: 6. The CDR3 consists of 14 residues. CDR3 in DNA: TGCGCCAGCAGCCTGACAGGGGGCAACCCTGAAGCTTTCTTT. Translation: CASSLTGGNPEAFF. The variable domain in full, completed from reference TRBV5-1 and TRBJ1-1, reads KAGVTQTPRYLIKTRGQQVTLSCSPISGHRSVSWYQQTPGQGLQFLFEYFSETQRNKGNFPGRFSGRQFSNSRSEMNVSTLELGDSALYLCASSLTGGNPEAFFGQGTRLTVV.

The gene calls are TRBV15 and TRBJ2-2; TRBD2 matches at 8 bases. With V trimmed by 7 bases and J by 7 bases, 5 bases remained unmatched. The germline V gene encodes CDR1 LNHNV and CDR2 YYDKDF (reference sequence). The CDR3 sequence is 13 residues long. The CDR3 nucleotides are TGTGCCACCATGCGGGGGGCTAACGGGGAGCTGTTTTTT. As protein: CATMRGANGELFF. Full variable domain (rest looked up from reference TRBV15 and TRBJ2-2): DAMVIQNPRYQVTQFGKPVTLSCSQTLNHNVMYWYQQKSSQAPKLLFHYYDKDFNNEADTPDNFQSRRPNTSFCFLDIRSPGLGDTAMYLCATMRGANGELFFGEGSRLTVL.

This rearrangement joins TRBV4-1 to TRBJ2-1, with TRBD2 matching 9 bases. The germline CDR1 and CDR2 sequences are MGHRA and YSYEKL. Losses at the gene ends were 7 bases for V and 4 bases for J; bases not matched to a gene: 14. The CDR3 totals 17 residues. CDR3 sequence: CASTAAGVAGAYNEQFF. CDR3 sequence (DNA): TGCGCCAGCACCGCGGCCGGGGTAGCGGGAGCTTACAATGAGCAGTTCTTC.

The CDR3 DNA reads TGCGCCAGCAGCCGACCCACCCCCGGGACAGGGGGAAATTCCGAGCAGTACTTC. It specifies CASSRPTPGTGGNSEQYF. The chain links TRBV4-1 to TRBJ2-7, with 11 bases aligning to TRBD1. V shed 4 bases, J shed 6 bases, and the junction held 17 bases outside the gene matches. The CDR3 totals 18 residues. The germline CDR1 and CDR2 sequences are MGHRA and YSYEKL.

The chain links TRBV6-2 or TRBV6-3 to TRBJ1-6; D is unclear. V was cut by 6 bases and J by 8 bases, with 23 bases left in between. Per germline, CDR1 MNHEY and CDR2 SVGEGT. There are 17 residues in the CDR3. CDR3 residues: CASSPLQTLLKDSPLHF. In nucleotides, the CDR3 is TGTGCCAGCAGCCCCCTCCAAACGCTACTTAAAGATTCACCCCTCCACTTT.

This clone was counted once. This rearrangement joins TRBV11-3 to TRBJ2-3, with TRBD2 matching over 9 bases. The CDR3 runs to 17 residues. Germline V gene data show CDR1 as SGHNT and CDR2 as YENEEA. The V segment lost 2 bases and the J segment 1 base; nucleotides outside the gene matches: 7. DNA of the CDR3: TGTGCCAGCAGCTTAAAAGGTAGCGGGAGAGGCACAGATACGCAGTATTTT. This translates into CASSLKGSGRGTDTQYF. The entire variable domain, with the rest obtained from reference TRBV11-3 and TRBJ2-3, is as follows: EAGVVQSPRYKIIEKKQPVAFWCNPISGHNTLYWYLQNLGQGPELLIRYENEEAVDDSQLPKDRFSAERLKGVDSTLKIQPAELGDSAVYLCASSLKGSGRGTDTQYFGPGTRLTVL.

As to this clone: Within the sample, other DNA sequences also encode this same CDR3. V and J are TRBV7-2 and TRBJ2-7; D may be TRBD1 (6 bases). CDR3 length: 14 amino acids. Germline CDR1 reads SGHTA; CDR2 reads FQGNSA. Deletions cut 1 base from V and 3 bases from J, with 10 bases between. The CDR3 reads CASSLGTGYYEQYF. CDR3 nucleotide sequence: TGTGCCAGCAGCTTAGGAACAGGGTACTACGAGCAGTACTTC.

The chain has TRBV29-1 and TRBJ1-2; 10 positions agree with TRBD1. Trimming cost V 4 bases and J 7 bases; bases outside gene matches: 3. The CDR3 length is 12 residues. The germline gives CDR1 SQVTM, CDR2 ANQGSEA. CDR3 residues: CSVGQGAVGYTF. In DNA form, the CDR3 reads TGCAGCGTTGGACAGGGGGCGGTTGGCTACACCTTC.

J is TRBJ2-1 and V is TRBV29-1, with no clear D. The CDR3 is 11 amino acids. V was cut by 8 bases and J by 5 bases, with 10 bases left in between. Germline V gene sequence: CDR1 SQVTM, CDR2 ANQGSEA. The CDR3 DNA is TGCAGCTACGCCTTAGACAATGAGCAGTTCTTC. Protein product: CSYALDNEQFF.

The rearrangement links TRBV5-1 to TRBJ2-2, with TRBD1 as a possible D gene (6 bases). The CDR3 sequence is 16 residues long. The V end lost 0 bases, the J end lost 5 bases, and 14 bases lay between the germline ends. Germline loops: CDR1 SGHRS, CDR2 YFSETQ. The CDR3 reads CASSLETGTLTGELFF. In DNA form, the CDR3 reads TGCGCCAGCAGCTTGGAAACCGGGACACTGACCGGGGAGCTGTTTTTT.

This rearrangement joins TRBV7-8 to TRBJ2-7, with TRBD2 matching 11 bases. Losses at the gene ends were 2 bases for V and 3 bases for J; bases not matched to a gene: 6. The length of the CDR3 is 16 residues. Germline V gene lookup returns CDR1 SGHVS and CDR2 FQNEAQ. The CDR3 region is CASSLLALAGGYEQYF. Here the CDR3 DNA reads TGTGCCAGCAGCTTATTGGCCCTAGCGGGGGGCTACGAGCAGTACTTC. Together with reference TRBV7-8 and TRBJ2-7, the CDR3 gives the full variable domain: GAGVSQSPRYKVAKRGQDVALRCDPISGHVSLFWYQQALGQGPEFLTYFQNEAQLDKSGLPSDRFFAERPEGSVSTLKIQRTQQEDSAVYLCASSLLALAGGYEQYFGPGTRLTVT.

The V gene is TRBV6-1, the J gene TRBJ1-5; the D is unclear. Germline assignment: CDR1 MNHNS and CDR2 SASEGT. The CDR3 consists of 14 residues. V lost 5 bases and J lost 2, with 10 bases in between. CDR3 residues: CASSYTEGNQPQHF. CDR3 DNA sequence: TGTGCCAGCAGTTATACAGAAGGCAATCAGCCCCAGCATTTT.